The clone carrying this T cell receptor (beta chain) was seen a few times. The antigen remains unidentified. The germline V and J ends were trimmed by 0 bases and 5 bases, with 5 bases remaining between them. This CDR3 is built from 13 residues. The germline gives CDR1 ENHRY, CDR2 SYGVKD. A multiplex PCR was run with 60 Vbeta primers and 13 Jbeta primers. TCRdb's copy holds only in-frame clones and misses some; the assay was immunoSEQ multiplex PCR. The sample records some 96,000 clones, roughly 80% being singletons. This sample was included in a study of cytomegalovirus exposure and HLA in healthy donors. Overall study: Early on, a data release was issued that held about 85 million unique TCRs from HLA-typed donors.

The study's findings and limits: Later work found that TCR association rates differed between HLA loci; DRB1 had the most and HLA-C the fewest.

Sequences were obtained from PBMCs. V usage is TRBV10-3 and J usage is TRBJ2-1; D ambiguous. This TCR derives from a man aged 40-49 years in good health and CMV-seropositive. Here the CDR3 reads CAISESRDNEQFF. The DNA of the CDR3 is TGTGCCATCAGTGAGTCCCGGGACAATGAGCAGTTCTTC.